What follows are 29 T cell receptor beta chains derived from one specimen sequenced in a study of T cell responses to AZD1222 COVID-19 vaccine. Here immunoSEQ multiplex PCR was the method, and the copy in TCRdb shows in-frame clones only, minus some. The sample holds 150,000 to 200,000 clones; roughly 89% are singletons and the top ten take 1.5% to 2%. Sequencing used peripheral blood, obtained on day 0 of AZD1222 vaccination. Receptors were obtained from an adult in good health.

The chain employs TRBV23-1 and TRBJ1-5; a possible D gene is TRBD1 (5 bases). TRBV23-1 is assigned to the ORF class and has an uncertain function. The CDR3 is 14 amino acids. V was cut by 10 bases and J by 4 bases, with 17 bases left in between. The CDR3 protein is CATQQLGENQPQHF. The CDR3 nucleotides read TGCGCCACTCAACAACTAGGGGAGAATCAGCCCCAGCATTTT.

This clone was counted a single time. The CDR3 DNA follows: TGCGCCAGCAGCTGGGATGGGGTAGGCGGCTACACCTTC. It yields the protein CASSWDGVGGYTF. The rearrangement uses TRBV5-1 and TRBJ1-2; D call uncertain. V was trimmed by 3 bases and J by 8 bases, leaving 14 bases between them. Germline CDR1 SGHRS, CDR2 YFSETQ. The CDR3 consists of 13 residues.

In this sample, this clone turned up once. The V gene is TRBV12-3 or TRBV12-4, the J gene TRBJ1-2, with 7 bases aligning to TRBD1. J lost 4 bases, V lost 6 bases, and 2 bases had no gene match. The CDR3 totals 12 residues. CDR3 sequence reads: CASSRQGYGYTF. The CDR3 DNA reads as TGTGCCAGCAGCCGACAGGGCTATGGCTACACCTTC.

This clone turned up a few times. Other nucleotide sequences from this sample produce the same CDR3. The chain combines TRBV7-9 with TRBJ1-1; possibly TRBD1 for D (5 bases). There are 15 residues in the CDR3. The V gene's germline CDR1 is SEHNR and CDR2 FQNEAQ (reference sequence). Trimming took off 1 base at V and 0 bases at J, with 9 bases between the two ends. The CDR3 region has the DNA TGTGCCAGCAGCTTAGGGGGCCCTATGAACACTGAAGCTTTCTTT. This sequence encodes CASSLGGPMNTEAFF.

The chain couples TRBV4-3 to TRBJ1-5; 9 bases map to TRBD1. Trimming at V came to 1 base and at J to 5 bases, leaving 0 bases not matched to a gene. Germline V gene sequence: CDR1 LGHNA, CDR2 YSLEER. The CDR3 runs 14 residues. CDR3 protein: CASSQGQGDQPQHF. DNA of the CDR3: TGCGCCAGCAGCCAAGGACAGGGGGATCAGCCCCAGCATTTT.

The V gene is TRBV5-8, the J gene TRBJ2-5; D is unresolved. V dropped 2 bases and J dropped 5 bases, with 13 bases sitting between them. This CDR3 comprises 14 residues. Germline lookup yields CDR1 SGHTS and CDR2 YDEGEE. The CDR3: CASSLAGSVETQYF. CDR3 in DNA: TGTGCCAGCAGCTTAGCTGGGTCGGTGGAGACCCAGTACTTC.

The CDR3, as DNA: TGTGCCAGCAGTGAAGCGCTTGGGGTAGCGGGGGTACTAAGCTCCTACAATGAGCAGTTCTTC. Encoded protein: CASSEALGVAGVLSSYNEQFF. The chain links TRBV2 to TRBJ2-1; 9 positions match TRBD2. Trimming removed 0 bases from V and 0 bases from J; junction bases left unmatched: 15. Per the germline V gene, CDR1 is SNHLY and CDR2 is FYNNEI. There are 21 residues in the CDR3.

This clone was seen a single time. The chain recombines TRBV7-9 with TRBJ2-7; 9 bases fit TRBD2. Unmatched junction bases numbered 5, after V lost 1 base and J lost 1 base. In germline, CDR1 is SEHNR, CDR2 FQNEAQ (reference sequence). This CDR3 comprises 16 residues. This chain's CDR3 is CASSLVASGKSYEQYF. The CDR3 region has the DNA TGTGCCAGCAGCTTAGTGGCTAGCGGGAAATCCTACGAGCAGTACTTC. Full variable domain (remainder filled in from reference TRBV7-9 and TRBJ2-7): DTGVSQNPRHKITKRGQNVTFRCDPISEHNRLYWYRQTLGQGPEFLTYFQNEAQLEKSRLLSDRFSAERPKGSFSTLEIQRTEQGDSAMYLCASSLVASGKSYEQYFGPGTRLTVT.

The CDR3 sequence is CASSYRGGNQPQHF. The DNA of the CDR3 is TGTGCCAGCAGCTACAGGGGTGGGAATCAGCCCCAGCATTTT. The V and J genes are TRBV7-2 and TRBJ1-5; 7 bases agree with TRBD1. V was pared by 4 bases and J by 4 bases, with 4 bases of the junction left unmatched. Germline CDR1 and CDR2: SGHTA and FQGNSA. This CDR3 has 14 amino acids.

This clone appeared once. The chain recombines TRBV19 with TRBJ1-1; D call uncertain. The CDR3 totals 15 residues. Germline V gene data show CDR1 as LNHDA and CDR2 as SQIVND (reference sequence). The V end was cut by 2 bases, the J end by 5 bases, with 15 bases between. CDR3: CASSIISGVGTEAFF. The CDR3 nucleotides are TGTGCCAGTAGTATAATCTCTGGGGTAGGGACTGAAGCTTTCTTT.

This clone was picked up a small number of times. The chain employs TRBV5-1 and TRBJ2-3; the match to TRBD2 covers 16 bases. The CDR3 spans 16 residues. Germline lookup yields CDR1 SGHRS and CDR2 YFSETQ. The V gene end was trimmed by 4 bases and the J gene end by 6 bases; junction bases not matched to a gene: 5. The CDR3 sequence is CASSLGLAGGLDTQYF. CDR3 DNA sequence: TGCGCCAGCAGCCTGGGACTAGCGGGAGGGCTGGATACGCAGTATTTT.

The CDR3 region has the DNA TGCGCCAGCAGCCAAGAATGGTCTAGCGCGAACACCGGGGAGCTGTTTTTT. This encodes CASSQEWSSANTGELFF. The rearrangement uses TRBV4-3 and TRBJ2-2, with D possibly being TRBD2 (6 bases). V was cut by 0 bases and J by 0 bases, with 11 bases left in between. Looked up from germline, CDR1 is LGHNA and CDR2 is YSLEER. The CDR3 extends over 17 amino acids.

The V gene is TRBV9, the J gene TRBJ1-1; tentatively, D is TRBD1 (6 bases). V lost 4 bases and J lost 7, with 17 bases in between. Germline V gene data show CDR1 as SGDLS and CDR2 as YYNGEE. The CDR3 contains 14 residues. CDR3 coding DNA: TGTGCCAGCAGCCCCAGTCCCGGGACACTTGAAGCTTTCTTT. This gives the protein CASSPSPGTLEAFF.

The chain links TRBV5-6 to TRBJ1-1, with D unresolved. V was trimmed by 3 bases and J by 4 bases, leaving 10 bases between them. The CDR3 is 13 residues long. Germline V lookup: CDR1 SGHDT, CDR2 YYEEEE. This CDR3 reads CASSSPVATEAFF. CDR3 nucleotides: TGTGCCAGCAGCTCTCCCGTGGCCACTGAAGCTTTCTTT.

This chain joins TRBV21-1 and TRBJ1-1; the table names TRBD1, a call not compared with the DNA. TRBV21-1 is tagged as a pseudogene. There are 17 residues in the CDR3. The CDR3 nucleotides are TGTGCCAGCAGCAAACCGGGACAGGGGGCGGCGAACACTGAAGCTTTCTTT. Encoded protein: CASSKPGQGAANTEAFF.

The chain is built from TRBV18 and TRBJ1-3, with D hard to call. V lost 3 bases and J 0 bases, leaving 3 bases between the germline ends. Germline V gene sequence: CDR1 KGHSH, CDR2 LQKENI. This CDR3 has 13 amino acids. CDR3 sequence reads: CASSPNSGNTIYF. In DNA form, the CDR3 reads TGTGCCAGCTCACCTAACTCTGGAAACACCATATATTTT.

The gene calls are TRBV19 and TRBJ1-2; 7 positions agree with TRBD1. V gave up 6 bases and J gave up 4 bases; unmatched junction bases: 8. The CDR3 length is 14 residues. Germline lookup yields CDR1 LNHDA and CDR2 SQIVND (reference sequence). CDR3 sequence reads: CASSQGGGGYGYTF. CDR3 DNA sequence: TGTGCCAGTAGCCAAGGAGGGGGCGGCTATGGCTACACCTTC. The complete variable domain, with remaining parts taken from reference TRBV19 and TRBJ1-2, reads DGGITQSPKYLFRKEGQNVTLSCEQNLNHDAMYWYRQDPGQGLRLIYYSQIVNDFQKGDIAEGYSVSREKKESFPLTVTSAQKNPTAFYLCASSQGGGGYGYTFGSGTRLTVV.

This clone has only a few counts. J is TRBJ1-2 and V is TRBV23-1; TRBD1 might be the D (5 bases). TRBV23-1 is assigned to the ORF class and has an uncertain function. V dropped 0 bases and J dropped 8 bases, with 13 bases sitting between them. The CDR3 has 14 amino acids. Written as DNA, the CDR3 is TGCGCCAGCAGTCAATCGGGACCCCCTAAAGGCTACACCTTC. This codes for CASSQSGPPKGYTF.

This clone was counted once. The chain employs TRBV11-3 and TRBJ2-1, with no clear D. Germline lookup yields CDR1 SGHNT and CDR2 YENEEA. The CDR3 is made up of 13 amino acids. With 3 bases removed from V and 9 bases from J, the gap between germline ends came to 12 bases. CDR3 DNA: TGTGCCAGCAGCTTCCAAGTGGGTGGTGAGCAGTTCTTC. Translated, it gives CASSFQVGGEQFF.

The chain is built from TRBV11-1 and TRBJ1-2; possibly TRBD1 for D (6 bases). With 2 bases removed from V and 4 bases from J, the gap between germline ends came to 11 bases. The CDR3 sequence is 14 residues long. Germline V CDR1 and CDR2: SGHAT, FQDESV (reference sequence). The CDR3 loop reads CASSLRGTFYGYTF. The CDR3 nucleotides are TGTGCCAGCAGCTTACGTGGGACATTCTATGGCTACACCTTC.

This clone was seen a single time. This chain uses TRBV5-1 with TRBJ2-1, with 9 bases that match TRBD1. This CDR3 is built from 15 residues. Germline assignment: CDR1 SGHRS and CDR2 YFSETQ. V dropped 1 base and J dropped 7; count of bases not matched to a gene: 6. The CDR3 loop reads CASSLTGTGWNEQFF. In DNA, the CDR3 is TGCGCCAGCAGCTTGACCGGGACAGGGTGGAATGAGCAGTTCTTC. Complete variable domain (other parts from reference TRBV5-1 and TRBJ2-1): KAGVTQTPRYLIKTRGQQVTLSCSPISGHRSVSWYQQTPGQGLQFLFEYFSETQRNKGNFPGRFSGRQFSNSRSEMNVSTLELGDSALYLCASSLTGTGWNEQFFGPGTRLTVL.

The rearrangement links TRBV21-1 to TRBJ2-7; the table's D call TRBD1 went unverified against the DNA. TRBV21-1 corresponds to a pseudogene. The CDR3 loop spans 14 amino acids. This CDR3 is CASSKGQGWYEQYV. In nucleotides, the CDR3 is TGTGCCAGCAGCAAAGGACAGGGTTGGTACGAGCAGTACGTC.

The count of this clone is one. This chain joins TRBV6-2 or TRBV6-3 and TRBJ1-5; TRBD1 matches at 10 bases. The CDR3 is 15 amino acids. CDR1 MNHEY and CDR2 SVGEGT come from the germline V gene. The junction had 3 bases not matched to a gene; V was cut back by 5 bases and J by 2 bases. CDR3 coding DNA: TGTGCCAGCAGTCTCGGGACAGGGGGCAATCAGCCCCAGCATTTT. Protein product: CASSLGTGGNQPQHF.

The chain is built from TRBV6-1 and TRBJ1-3; possible D gene TRBD1, 5 bases. CDR1 and CDR2 (germline): MNHNS, SASEGT. V lost 4 bases and J lost 0, with 16 bases in between. The CDR3 spans 17 residues. The DNA of the CDR3 is TGTGCCAGCAGTGCGTCGTCGGGACTCGCCTCTGGAAACACCATATATTTT. Protein sequence: CASSASSGLASGNTIYF.

The chain recombines TRBV27 with TRBJ2-5; D is possibly TRBD1 (6 bases). Between the trimmed V and J ends, which lost 1 base and 2 bases, there was a span of 11 bases. Germline V CDR1 and CDR2: MNHEY, SMNVEV (reference sequence). This CDR3 contains 15 residues. CDR3 in DNA: TGTGCCAGCAGTTTATTGGGGGCCGGTCAAGAGACCCAGTACTTC. Translation gives CASSLLGAGQETQYF.

The V and J genes are TRBV27 and TRBJ1-2, with D possibly being TRBD1 (6 bases). This CDR3 spans 19 amino acids. The germline V gene has CDR1 MNHEY and CDR2 SMNVEV (reference sequence). V shed 6 bases and J shed 0 bases, with 26 bases lying between them. This chain's CDR3 is CASSPSAGVFRGANYGYTF. CDR3 sequence (DNA): TGTGCCAGCAGCCCTTCGGCAGGGGTTTTTAGAGGGGCTAACTATGGCTACACCTTC.

This chain joins TRBV19 and TRBJ1-1; the D is unclear. The CDR3 consists of 13 residues. CDR1 and CDR2 (germline): LNHDA, SQIVND (reference sequence). Trimming removed 4 bases from V and 5 bases from J, with 11 bases in between. This CDR3 is CASSTLSGTEAFF. CDR3 in DNA: TGTGCCAGTAGTACCCTGAGCGGGACTGAAGCTTTCTTT.

In DNA form, the CDR3 reads TGTGCCAGCAGGGGGAAGTACTACAATGAGCAGTTCTTC. This sequence encodes CASRGKYYNEQFF. This rearrangement joins TRBV2 to TRBJ2-1, with D hard to call. This CDR3 region has 13 residues. V dropped 6 bases and J dropped 3 bases, with 9 bases sitting between them. The germline gives CDR1 SNHLY, CDR2 FYNNEI.

The CDR3 sequence is CATSRDFGGRSNEQFF. The CDR3 region has the DNA TGTGCCACCAGCAGAGATTTCGGCGGGAGAAGCAATGAGCAGTTCTTC. The chain links TRBV15 to TRBJ2-1; 7 bases align to TRBD2. The CDR3 consists of 16 residues. V lost 0 bases and J lost 6; bases outside the gene matches: 8. Germline V gene sequence: CDR1 LNHNV, CDR2 YYDKDF (reference sequence).